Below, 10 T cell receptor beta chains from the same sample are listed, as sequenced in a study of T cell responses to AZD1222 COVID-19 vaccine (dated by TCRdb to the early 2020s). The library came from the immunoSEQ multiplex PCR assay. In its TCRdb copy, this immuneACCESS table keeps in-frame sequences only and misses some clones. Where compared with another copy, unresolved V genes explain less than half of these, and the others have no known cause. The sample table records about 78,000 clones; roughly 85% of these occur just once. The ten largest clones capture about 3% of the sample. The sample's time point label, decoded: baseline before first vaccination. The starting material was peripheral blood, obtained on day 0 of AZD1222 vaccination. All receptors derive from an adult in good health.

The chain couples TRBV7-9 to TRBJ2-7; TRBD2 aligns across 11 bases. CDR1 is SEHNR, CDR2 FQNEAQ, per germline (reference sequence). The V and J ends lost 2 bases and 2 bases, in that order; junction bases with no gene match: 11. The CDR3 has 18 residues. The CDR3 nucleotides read TGTGCCAGCAGCTTATCCGACTTGGTAGCGGGAGGGACCTACGAGCAGTACTTC. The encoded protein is CASSLSDLVAGGTYEQYF.

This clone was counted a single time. The CDR3 spells CASSVTGKGTEAFF. In DNA form, the CDR3 reads TGTGCCAGCAGCGTGACAGGGAAGGGAACTGAAGCTTTCTTT. The rearrangement joins TRBV9 to TRBJ1-1; 7 bases are shared with TRBD1. CDR1 and CDR2 (germline): SGDLS, YYNGEE. V shed 2 bases and J 5 bases; nucleotides not matched to a gene: 6. The CDR3 consists of 14 residues. Combining the CDR3 with reference TRBV9 and TRBJ1-1 gives the whole variable domain DSGVTQTPKHLITATGQRVTLRCSPRSGDLSVYWYQQSLDQGLQFLIQYYNGEERAKGNILERFSAQQFPDLHSELNLSSLELGDSALYFCASSVTGKGTEAFFGQGTRLTVV.

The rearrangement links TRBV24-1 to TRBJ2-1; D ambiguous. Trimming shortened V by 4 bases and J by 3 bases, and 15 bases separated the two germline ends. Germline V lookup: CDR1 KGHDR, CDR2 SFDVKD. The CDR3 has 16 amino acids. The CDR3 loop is CATSDRTWKGYNEQFF. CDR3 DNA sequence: TGTGCCACCAGTGACCGGACCTGGAAGGGCTACAATGAGCAGTTCTTC.

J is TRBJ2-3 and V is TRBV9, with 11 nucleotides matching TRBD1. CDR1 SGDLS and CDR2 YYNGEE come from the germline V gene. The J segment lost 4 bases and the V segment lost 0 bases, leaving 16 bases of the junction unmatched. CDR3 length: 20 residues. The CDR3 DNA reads TGTGCCAGCAGCGTAGCGGGCAGAGCCGGACAGGGGGCTTCTTCAGATACGCAGTATTTT. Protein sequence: CASSVAGRAGQGASSDTQYF.

CDR3 region: CASSERQGSNTEAFF. In nucleotides, the CDR3 is TGTGCCAGCAGTGAAAGACAGGGGTCGAACACTGAAGCTTTCTTT. This chain uses TRBV2 with TRBJ1-1; the match to TRBD1 covers 8 bases. The CDR3 covers 15 residues. V shed 2 bases and J 1 base; nucleotides not matched to a gene: 3. Per germline, CDR1 SNHLY and CDR2 FYNNEI.

DNA for the CDR3: TGTGCCAGCAGTCGTGGGACTAGCGGGAGAGAGACCCAGTACTTC. It translates to CASSRGTSGRETQYF. The chain combines TRBV27 with TRBJ2-5; the match to TRBD2 covers 14 bases. This CDR3 spans 15 amino acids. The J segment lost 4 bases and the V segment lost 5 bases, leaving 3 bases of the junction unmatched. CDR1 and CDR2 from the germline V gene are MNHEY and SMNVEV (reference sequence).

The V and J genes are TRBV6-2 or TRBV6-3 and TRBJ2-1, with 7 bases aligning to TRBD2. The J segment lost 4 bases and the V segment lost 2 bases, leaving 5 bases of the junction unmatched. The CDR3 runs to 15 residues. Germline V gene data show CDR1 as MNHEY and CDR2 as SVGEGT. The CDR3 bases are TGTGCCAGCAGTTACGCCCCGGGAGGTTACAATGAGCAGTTCTTC. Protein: CASSYAPGGYNEQFF.

The CDR3 protein is CASSYRGLGTINTGELFF. CDR3 bases: TGTGCCAGCAGTTACCGGGGACTCGGGACTATCAACACCGGGGAGCTGTTTTTT. V usage is TRBV6-2 or TRBV6-3 and J usage is TRBJ2-2; 7 bases map to TRBD2. V trimming: 2 bases; J trimming: 2 bases; junction bases outside the gene matches: 11. The CDR3 contains 18 residues. Germline CDR1 and CDR2: MNHEY and SVGEGT.

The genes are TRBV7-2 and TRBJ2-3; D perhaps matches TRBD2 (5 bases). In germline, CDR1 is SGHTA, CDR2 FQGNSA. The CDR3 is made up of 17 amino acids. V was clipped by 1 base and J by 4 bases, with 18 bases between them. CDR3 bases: TGTGCCAGCAGCTTAGATTCCCGGGGAGCGCAGTCAGATACGCAGTATTTT. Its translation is CASSLDSRGAQSDTQYF. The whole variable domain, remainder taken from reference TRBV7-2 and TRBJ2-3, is GAGVSQSPSNKVTEKGKDVELRCDPISGHTALYWYRQSLGQGLEFLIYFQGNSAPDKSGLPSDRFSAERTGGSVSTLTIQRTQQEDSAVYLCASSLDSRGAQSDTQYFGPGTRLTVL.

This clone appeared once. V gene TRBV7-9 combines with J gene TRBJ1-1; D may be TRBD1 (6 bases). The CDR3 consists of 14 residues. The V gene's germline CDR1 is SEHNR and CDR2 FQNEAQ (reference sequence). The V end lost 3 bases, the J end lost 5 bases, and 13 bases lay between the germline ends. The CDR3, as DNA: TGTGCCAGCAGCTTTCCGGGGGCGCGGACTGAAGCTTTCTTT. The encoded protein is CASSFPGARTEAFF.